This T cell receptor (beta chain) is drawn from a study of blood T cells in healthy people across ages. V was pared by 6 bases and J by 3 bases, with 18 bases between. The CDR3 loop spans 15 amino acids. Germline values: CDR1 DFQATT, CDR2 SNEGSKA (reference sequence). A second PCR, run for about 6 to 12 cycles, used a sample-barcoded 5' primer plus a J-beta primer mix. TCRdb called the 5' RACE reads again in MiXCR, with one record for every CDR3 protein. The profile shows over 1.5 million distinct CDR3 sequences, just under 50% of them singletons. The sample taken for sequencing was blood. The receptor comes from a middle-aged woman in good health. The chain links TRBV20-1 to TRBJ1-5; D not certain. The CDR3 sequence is CSAGPVGSINQPQHF. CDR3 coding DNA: TGCAGTGCCGGACCGGTGGGCAGTATCAATCAGCCCCAGCATTTT.